Listed below are T cell receptor beta chains from one sample, sequenced in a study of blood T cells in healthy people across ages. TCRdb re-derived calls from the 5' RACE reads in MiXCR, one entry per CDR3 protein. This repertoire shows 1.5 million to 2 million distinct CDR3 sequences, 28% found once; its top ten account for about 7.7%. Sequencing used blood. The receptors here all came from a woman aged 25 to 45 in good health. The CDR3 runs from the conserved cysteine through the conserved F or W. The D gene is left open where the match is weak. Rows may omit the clone size; those that give it use once, few, many or a size class.

V	D	J	size	length	CDR3	DNA
TRBV28	-	TRBJ1-2	few	14	CASTSVGQGYGYTF	TGTGCCAGCACCTCAGTCGGCCAGGGCTATGGCTACACCTTC
TRBV25-1	-	TRBJ2-7	-	13	CASSEMTDHEQYF	TGTGCCAGCAGTGAAATGACAGACCACGAGCAGTACTTC
TRBV6-5	-	TRBJ2-1	many	15	CASSYLGDSYNEQFF	TGTGCCAGCAGTTATCTAGGGGATTCCTACAATGAGCAGTTCTTC
TRBV25-1	-	TRBJ2-7	few	15	CASSDTTENFYEQYF	TGTGCCAGCAGTGACACGACAGAGAACTTCTACGAGCAGTACTTC
TRBV7-6	TRBD1	TRBJ2-5	-	16	CASSARPGTGGRTQYF	TGTGCCAGCAGCGCCCGACCCGGGACAGGGGGCAGGACCCAGTACTTC
TRBV6-5	-	TRBJ2-5	-	15	CASRRTESRGETQYF	TGTGCCAGCAGGAGGACAGAAAGCCGGGGAGAGACCCAGTACTTC
TRBV7-2	-	TRBJ2-5	-	17	CASSLGRGRLGDSTQYF	TGTGCCAGCAGCTTAGGTCGGGGACGTCTCGGGGATTCGACCCAGTACTTC
TRBV6-6	TRBD2	TRBJ2-7	many	15	CASSPSGNPTYEQYF	TGTGCCAGCAGCCCTAGCGGGAACCCTACCTACGAGCAGTACTTC
TRBV9	-	TRBJ2-2	-	14	CASHSEANTGELFF	TGTGCCAGCCATAGCGAGGCGAACACCGGGGAGCTGTTTTTT
TRBV11-2	TRBD1	TRBJ2-1	-	22	CASSLLRTTGQGKWSSYNEQFF	TGTGCCAGCAGCTTGCTGCGGACAACGGGACAGGGTAAATGGAGCTCCTACAATGAGCAGTTCTTC
TRBV6-6	TRBD2	TRBJ2-2	-	15	CASSSLAGLAEKLFF	TGTGCCAGCAGTTCGCTAGCGGGTCTGGCCGAGAAGCTGTTTTTT
TRBV28	-	TRBJ1-5	-	14	CASSPRSVNQPQHF	TGTGCCAGCAGCCCGCGGTCTGTCAATCAGCCCCAGCATTTT
TRBV6-1	-	TRBJ2-3	once	14	CTSNPDYNTDTQYF	TGTACCAGCAACCCGGACTACAACACAGATACGCAGTATTTT
TRBV29-1	-	TRBJ1-6	few	13	CSEERRLNSPLHF	TGCAGCGAAGAGCGCCGGCTCAATTCACCCCTCCACTTT
TRBV28	-	TRBJ2-1	few	11	CASVGSNEQFF	TGTGCCAGCGTGGGGTCAAATGAGCAGTTCTTC
TRBV29-1	-	TRBJ1-5	-	13	CSVEARTGQPQHF	TGCAGCGTTGAAGCACGTACTGGGCAGCCCCAGCATTTT
TRBV28	-	TRBJ2-4	many	16	CASSPQGTLGKNIQYF	TGTGCCAGCAGTCCGCAGGGGACCCTAGGCAAAAACATTCAGTACTTC
TRBV7-2	TRBD2	TRBJ2-3	-	16	CASTDRRGEVTDTQYF	TGTGCCAGCACAGATAGGCGGGGGGAAGTCACAGATACGCAGTATTTT
TRBV5-1	TRBD2	TRBJ2-5	-	14	CASSSGGARETQYF	TGCGCCAGCAGTAGCGGGGGGGCCAGGGAGACCCAGTACTTC
TRBV4-3	-	TRBJ2-5	few	14	CASSPGGSRGTQYF	TGCGCCAGCAGCCCAGGGGGGAGTAGGGGGACCCAGTACTTC
TRBV15	TRBD2	TRBJ2-3	once	16	CATSRSGTSGGDTQYF	TGTGCCACCAGCAGATCCGGGACTAGCGGGGGGGATACGCAGTATTTT
TRBV9	-	TRBJ2-6	-	17	CASSVGATGPGANVLTF	TGTGCCAGCAGCGTAGGGGCGACAGGCCCTGGGGCCAACGTCCTGACTTTC
TRBV29-1	-	TRBJ2-5	many	10	CSARHETQYF	TGCAGCGCCCGCCATGAGACCCAGTACTTC
TRBV12-3/TRBV12-4	TRBD2	TRBJ2-5	-	15	CASRELAGGDNEQYF	TGTGCCAGCAGGGAACTAGCGGGAGGGGACAATGAGCAGTACTTC
TRBV7-9	TRBD1	TRBJ1-5	-	16	CASSSGTGVLNQPQHF	TGTGCCAGCAGCTCCGGGACAGGGGTCCTTAATCAGCCCCAGCATTTT
TRBV20-1	TRBD1	TRBJ2-5	-	13	CSASRTGMETQYF	TGCAGTGCTTCCCGGACAGGGATGGAGACCCAGTACTTC
TRBV12-5	-	TRBJ2-1	many	16	CASLPLASSSYNEQFF	TGTGCTAGTCTCCCCCTAGCGTCTAGCTCCTACAATGAGCAGTTCTTC
TRBV20-1	-	TRBJ1-5	-	13	CSARPRGNQPQHF	TGCAGTGCTAGGCCCAGGGGTAATCAGCCCCAGCATTTT
TRBV2	-	TRBJ2-3	few	11	CASTLFDTQYF	TGTGCCAGCACCCTATTTGATACGCAGTATTTT
TRBV28	TRBD1	TRBJ1-2	few	16	CASSQPGTASPYGYTF	TGTGCCAGCAGCCAACCTGGGACAGCTTCCCCCTATGGCTACACCTTC
TRBV2	TRBD1	TRBJ1-5	-	15	CASSYWGTDSEPQHF	TGTGCCAGCAGTTACTGGGGGACAGACAGCGAGCCCCAGCATTTT
TRBV27	-	TRBJ2-1	-	11	CAVGGYNEQFF	TGTGCTGTGGGCGGATACAATGAGCAGTTCTTC
TRBV20-1	-	TRBJ1-4	few	14	CSANKGMANEKLFF	TGCAGTGCCAACAAAGGGATGGCTAATGAAAAACTGTTTTTT
TRBV4-1	-	TRBJ2-1	few	16	CASSQASASSYNEQFF	TGCGCCAGCAGCCAAGCGAGCGCGAGCTCCTACAATGAGCAGTTCTTC
TRBV7-2	TRBD2	TRBJ2-5	few	15	CASSSRGLAGETQYF	TGTGCCAGCAGCTCCCGAGGACTAGCGGGGGAGACCCAGTACTTC
TRBV9	-	TRBJ2-3	few	15	CASSLLLGVTDTQYF	TGTGCCAGCAGCCTCCTTCTTGGGGTCACAGATACGCAGTATTTT
TRBV24-1	-	TRBJ2-7	many	15	CATRTSRWKTYEQYF	TGTGCCACCAGAACTAGCCGGTGGAAGACCTACGAGCAGTACTTC
TRBV11-3	-	TRBJ2-5	-	17	CASSLVLTGEGDNEQYF	TGTGCCAGCAGCTTAGTTTTAACCGGGGAGGGGGACAATGAGCAGTACTTC
TRBV15	-	TRBJ2-1	-	17	CATSRDGVLRVANEQFF	TGTGCCACCAGCAGAGATGGGGTTTTGAGGGTTGCCAATGAGCAGTTCTTC
TRBV7-9	-	TRBJ1-2	-	14	CASSFEGGFYGYTF	TGTGCCAGCAGCTTTGAAGGGGGTTTCTATGGCTACACCTTC
TRBV20-1	TRBD1	TRBJ1-2	few	15	CSARTPDRGHYGYTF	TGCAGTGCTAGAACCCCGGACAGGGGACACTATGGCTACACCTTC
TRBV11-2	TRBD2	TRBJ2-2	-	16	CTSSLSGTSGTGELFF	TGTACCAGCAGCTTATCCGGGACTAGCGGCACCGGGGAGCTGTTTTTT
TRBV10-3	TRBD1	TRBJ2-7	-	16	CAISDITGTGDYEQYF	TGTGCCATCAGTGATATTACCGGGACAGGGGATTACGAGCAGTACTTC